These T cell receptor beta chains were read from a single sample in a study of cytomegalovirus exposure and HLA in healthy donors. Profiled with immunoSEQ multiplex PCR; TCRdb holds only in-frame clones, not every one. The sample contains fewer than 250,000 clones, about 84% of which appear only once. Sequencing was performed on PBMCs. The receptors originated from a young woman in good health and CMV-seronegative. The CDR3 runs from the conserved cysteine through the conserved F or W. The order of the fields is D gene, clone size, J gene, V gene, CDR3 DNA, CDR3 protein. A D gene is named only where the DNA matches it firmly. Clone size is stated in some rows and not others, as once, few, many or a class when expanded.

>TRBD2|NA|TRBJ2-7|TRBV19
TGTGCCAGTAGTATACCAGGACTAGCGGGGAACGAGCAGTACTTC
CASSIPGLAGNEQYF
>NA|NA|TRBJ1-4|TRBV30
TGTGCCTGGAACGCAGGGAGGGGTAATGAAAAACTGTTTTTT
CAWNAGRGNEKLFF
>NA|few|TRBJ1-2|TRBV6-1
TGTGCCAGCAGTGAAAAAGCAGGGTATGGCTACACCTTC
CASSEKAGYGYTF
>NA|NA|TRBJ2-3|TRBV29-1
TGCAGCTACGTAAGATTAGGCCGGGGTACAGATACGCAGTATTTT
CSYVRLGRGTDTQYF
>NA|NA|TRBJ2-3|TRBV29-1
TGCAGCGTTGGGGCTAGCGGCACAGATACGCAGTATTTT
CSVGASGTDTQYF
>TRBD1|NA|TRBJ1-4|TRBV5-4
TGTGCCAGCAGCATCTATCGACAGGGGGCGGGGGAAAAACTGTTTTTT
CASSIYRQGAGEKLFF
>NA|NA|TRBJ2-7|TRBV27
TGTGCCAGCAGTTTATATCGCAGCTCCTACGAGCAGTACTTC
CASSLYRSSYEQYF
>NA|NA|TRBJ1-1|TRBV28
TGTGCCAGCAGTCCTATCACGACGAGGGGGTTAGATGAGTCTTTCTTT
CASSPITTRGLDESFF
>TRBD1|NA|TRBJ2-6|TRBV19
TGTGCCACCCGCCCGGACAGGGCTGGGGCCAACGTCCTGACTTTC
CATRPDRAGANVLTF
>TRBD1|NA|TRBJ1-2|TRBV6-5
TGTGCCAGCAGTTTCCCAGGGGGAGGCTATGGCTACACCTTC
CASSFPGGGYGYTF
>NA|NA|TRBJ2-7|TRBV11-2
TGTGCCAGCAGCTTACAACCTACAGGGGGGGTAGACGAGCAGTACTTC
CASSLQPTGGVDEQYF
>TRBD1|NA|TRBJ2-7|TRBV5-6
TGTGCCAGCACCCCGGGCGTAGGGGGCTTCGAGCAGTACTTC
CASTPGVGGFEQYF
>TRBD1|NA|TRBJ1-1|TRBV29-1
TGCAGCGTTGAAGGGACCTACAGGGACAGGCCCAGAGGGGACACTGAAGCTTTCTTT
CSVEGTYRDRPRGDTEAFF
>TRBD2|NA|TRBJ2-3|TRBV10-3
TGTGCCATCAGGGAAACTAGCGGGTCGAGGCATACGCAGTATTTT
CAIRETSGSRHTQYF
>TRBD1|NA|TRBJ2-7|TRBV27
TGTGCCAGCAGCAGGGACAGGGGCCCCTACGAGCAGTACTTC
CASSRDRGPYEQYF
>NA|NA|TRBJ2-5|TRBV11-2
TGTGCCAGCAGCCTTCGATCTAGCAGCCTGTACCAAGAGACCCAGTACTTC
CASSLRSSSLYQETQYF
>TRBD1|NA|TRBJ1-1|TRBV11-2
TGTGCCAGCAGCTTGGAGGGACAGGGGCGCACTGAAGCTTTCTTT
CASSLEGQGRTEAFF
>NA|NA|TRBJ1-1|TRBV30
TGTGCCTGGAGTAAGCGACAGACCATGAACACTGAAGCTTTCTTT
CAWSKRQTMNTEAFF
>TRBD1|few|TRBJ2-7|TRBV2
TGTGCCAGCAGTGAGGACAGGGGATCCTACGAGCAGTACTTC
CASSEDRGSYEQYF
>TRBD1|NA|TRBJ2-1|TRBV30
TGTGCCTGGGGGGACAGGGTGGTTTATGAGCAGTTCTTC
CAWGDRVVYEQFF
>NA|NA|TRBJ2-5|TRBV29-1
TGCAGCGTTGAGCGAGGTTACGAGACCCAGTACTTC
CSVERGYETQYF
>NA|NA|TRBJ2-1|TRBV5-1
TGCGCCAGCAGCCGGTCCCCAGGGATCTCCTACAATGAGCAGTTCTTC
CASSRSPGISYNEQFF
>NA|NA|TRBJ2-3|TRBV9
TGTGCCAGCAGCGTAGCCGCGGGGTCCACAGATACGCAGTATTTT
CASSVAAGSTDTQYF
>NA|once|TRBJ2-1|TRBV7-9
TGTGCCAGCAGCTTAAAGGCTAGCGAGTACAATGAGCAGTTCTTC
CASSLKASEYNEQFF
>TRBD2|NA|TRBJ2-1|TRBV13
TGTGCCAGCAGCCCGGGGACTACGGCCGTGTTCTTC
CASSPGTTAVFF
>NA|NA|TRBJ2-7|TRBV7-9
TGTGCCAGCAGCTTCCCTGGGGGGGCGGACGACGAGCAGTACTTC
CASSFPGGADDEQYF
>NA|NA|TRBJ2-3|TRBV4-2
TGTGCCAGCAGCGAAGATCTATCAAGAGATACGCAGTATTTT
CASSEDLSRDTQYF
>TRBD2|NA|TRBJ2-5|TRBV5-4
TGTGCCAGCAGCTCCGAGCTAGCGGGCCAAGAGACCCAGTACTTC
CASSSELAGQETQYF
>TRBD1|NA|TRBJ2-1|TRBV5-4
TGTGCCAGCAGCTCCGGGACAGTCTACAATGAGCAGTTCTTC
CASSSGTVYNEQFF
>TRBD1|NA|TRBJ1-2|TRBV5-4
TGTGCCAGCAGCTTTGACAGGGTAGCGACCTATGGCTACACCTTC
CASSFDRVATYGYTF
>TRBD1|once|TRBJ2-7|TRBV27
TGTGCCAGCAGTTCGGGACAGGGGAGGGAATACGAGCAGTACTTC
CASSSGQGREYEQYF
>TRBD1|NA|TRBJ2-6|TRBV6-5
TGTGCCAGCAGCAGGGGGTCTGGGGCCAACGTCCTGACTTTC
CASSRGSGANVLTF
>NA|NA|TRBJ1-5|TRBV4-1
TGCGCCAGCAGCCAAGAGTCCCAGTCCAATCAGCCCCAGCATTTT
CASSQESQSNQPQHF
>TRBD2|NA|TRBJ2-2|TRBV13
TGTGCCAGCAGCTCCTTAGCGGGGGGGCCAACCGGGGAGCTGTTTTTT
CASSSLAGGPTGELFF
>TRBD1|NA|TRBJ1-1|TRBV5-4
TGTGCCAGCAGCTTGCAGGGGGGTGGGAACACTGAAGCTTTCTTT
CASSLQGGGNTEAFF
>TRBD1|NA|TRBJ1-6|TRBV18
TGTGCCAGCTCCCACGAAGGGGGCCAGTCACCCCTCCACTTT
CASSHEGGQSPLHF
>NA|NA|TRBJ1-2|TRBV29-1
TGCAGCGTTGAAGCGGGTAGTGAAGGACTCTATGGCTACACCTTC
CSVEAGSEGLYGYTF
>NA|NA|TRBJ2-2|TRBV7-8
TGTGCCAGCAGCCCTCAGCCCGGGACTAACACCGGGGAGCTGTTTTTT
CASSPQPGTNTGELFF
>NA|NA|TRBJ2-7|TRBV5-1
TGCGCCAGCAGCTTGGGGGGGACTGGGACCTACGAGCAGTACTTC
CASSLGGTGTYEQYF
>TRBD2|NA|TRBJ2-1|TRBV18
TGTGCCAGCTCACCCCTCAGACTAGCGGGAGACAATGAGCAGTTCTTC
CASSPLRLAGDNEQFF
>NA|NA|TRBJ1-1|TRBV5-6
TGTGCCAGCAGTTTGATTGACAGGTTTACTGAAGCTTTCTTT
CASSLIDRFTEAFF
>NA|NA|TRBJ1-1|TRBV5-1
TGCGCCAGCAGCTTGGACGGGAGGGACACTGAAGCTTTCTTT
CASSLDGRDTEAFF
>NA|NA|TRBJ1-1|TRBV7-8
TGTGCCAGCAGCTTAGCGACAGGCGGGAACACTGAAGCTTTCTTT
CASSLATGGNTEAFF
>TRBD1|NA|TRBJ2-5|TRBV18
TGTGCCAGCTCACCGATAGGGGACAGCAAAGAGACCCAGTACTTC
CASSPIGDSKETQYF